These T cell receptor beta chains were read from a single sample in a study of blood T cell repertoires in COVID-19. The protocol was immunoSEQ multiplex PCR, while the TCRdb copy is restricted to in-frame clones and leaves out a portion. The table shows over 70,000 clones, with 85% occurring only once. Material for sequencing was peripheral blood. The receptors here all came from a man between 60 and 70 years old with COVID-19, enrolled during active disease. Each CDR3 is given with its conserved first and last residue. A D gene is named only where the DNA matches it firmly. Clone size is stated in some rows and not others, as once, few, many or a class when expanded.

clone_size j_call v_call d_call cdr3_nt cdr3_aa
NA TRBJ2-7 TRBV10-2 TRBD1 TGCGCCAGCAGTGTCTACTGGACAGGGGAGGACGAGCAGTACTTC CASSVYWTGEDEQYF
few TRBJ1-2 TRBV6-5 NA TGTGCCAGCAGCCAAAACGAAGGGGTTGGCTACACCTTC CASSQNEGVGYTF
NA TRBJ2-1 TRBV6-5 NA TGTGCCAGCAGCTTAAGGAGCTCCTACAATGAGCAGTTCTTC CASSLRSSYNEQFF
few TRBJ2-7 TRBV7-9 NA TGTGCCAGCAGCTTTACGGGTGAGCAGTACTTC CASSFTGEQYF
few TRBJ1-1 TRBV6-5 NA TGTGCCAGCAGTTATCAGGGAGGAACTGAAGCTTTCTTT CASSYQGGTEAFF
once TRBJ2-2 TRBV6-5 TRBD1 TGTGCCAGCAGGACAGGGCCCACCGGGGAGCTGTTTTTT CASRTGPTGELFF
NA TRBJ2-7 TRBV7-9 NA TGTGCCAGCAGCTTAGGACAGAACGGTCCAGGGCAGTACTTC CASSLGQNGPGQYF
NA TRBJ2-7 TRBV6-2/TRBV6-3 TRBD1 TGTGCCAGCAGTTCGACAGGGCCCTACGAGCAGTACTTC CASSSTGPYEQYF
NA TRBJ2-7 TRBV7-9 TRBD2 TGTGCCAGCAGCCGACTAGCGGGGGAGACGACCGGAAGTTACGAGCAGTACTTC CASSRLAGETTGSYEQYF
once TRBJ2-3 TRBV7-9 NA TGTGCCAGCAGCTCATCACAGAGTGGTAGGCAGTATTTT CASSSSQSGRQYF
NA TRBJ2-7 TRBV6-5 TRBD1 TGTGCCAGCAGTCCTGACTTAGGAAGGGGGCTCGAGCAGTACTTC CASSPDLGRGLEQYF
NA TRBJ1-4 TRBV29-1 NA TGCAGCGTTGAAGACCGTTCCGGGGGGGAAAAACTGTTTTTT CSVEDRSGGEKLFF
NA TRBJ2-2 TRBV24-1 TRBD1 TGTGCCACCAGTGATTGGCCGGGGACAGGCCCCGGGGAGCTGTTTTTT CATSDWPGTGPGELFF
NA TRBJ1-1 TRBV3-1/TRBV3-2 TRBD1 TGTGCCAGCAGCCAAGGAAATACAGGGGACACTGAAGCTTTCTTT CASSQGNTGDTEAFF
NA TRBJ1-5 TRBV24-1 TRBD1 TGTGCCACCAGTGACCCCCGGACAGGGGGACGCAATCAGCCCCAGCATTTT CATSDPRTGGRNQPQHF
NA TRBJ1-2 TRBV6-2/TRBV6-3 NA TGTGCCAGCAGCCTCCCCCAGTCAGCTAACTATGGCTACACCTTC CASSLPQSANYGYTF
NA TRBJ2-3 TRBV19 NA TGTGCCAGTGTAGAGCGGGGCACAGATACGCAGTATTTT CASVERGTDTQYF
NA TRBJ2-2 TRBV6-4 TRBD2 TGTGCCAGCAAAGTAGCGGGAATGTGGACCGGGGAGCTGTTTTTT CASKVAGMWTGELFF
NA TRBJ1-5 TRBV2 TRBD1 TGTGCCAGCAGAGGGGGCAGGGATAGCAATCAGCCCCAGCATTTT CASRGGRDSNQPQHF
NA TRBJ2-7 TRBV5-1 TRBD2 TGCGCCAGCAGTCTAGCTATGACTAGCCAGTCCTACGAGCAGTACTTC CASSLAMTSQSYEQYF
medium-sized TRBJ1-2 TRBV20-1 TRBD1 TGCAGTGCTAGACAGGGACAGGCCCCTAAATTC CSARQGQAPKF
NA TRBJ2-6 TRBV5-1 TRBD1 TGCGCCAGCAGCTTGGGGGGACAGGAGTTCTCTGGGGCCAACGTCCTGACTTTC CASSLGGQEFSGANVLTF
few TRBJ2-7 TRBV28 TRBD1 TGTGCCAGCAGTCACGGGACAGGGTACTCCGAGCAGTACTTC CASSHGTGYSEQYF
NA TRBJ1-4 TRBV11-2 TRBD1 TGTGCCAGCGGACAGGGGATAGAAAAACTGTTTTTT CASGQGIEKLFF
NA TRBJ2-3 TRBV18 NA TGTGCCAGCTCCCGCAACAGGGAAGGTGACACAGATACGCAGTATTTT CASSRNREGDTDTQYF
once TRBJ1-2 TRBV7-9 TRBD1 TGTGCCAGCAGCTTCGGACAGGGGGCCGGGGGCTACACCTTC CASSFGQGAGGYTF